A single T cell receptor beta chain is shown here with its context. Its target is not known. The table came from immunoSEQ multiplex PCR; TCRdb's copy has only in-frame clones and leaves some out. The data hold 16,000 or so clones, with about 88% observed a single time. The V segment lost 1 base and the J segment 7 bases; nucleotides outside the gene matches: 8. The CDR3 has 16 residues. Per germline, CDR1 SGHVS and CDR2 FNYEAQ. This record belongs to a study of OX40 agonist ivuxolimab in advanced cancers. Study in general: Ivuxolimab was administered intravenously to patients at 0.01 to 10 mg/kg every 2 weeks. Past anti-PD-1, anti-PD-L1 or anti-CTLA-4 therapy was accepted, and around 40% had received some. Study-level results: There were also nonresponders showing low normalized T-cell clonal expansion.

Collection of blood occurred at baseline, at cycle 4 day 1, and at cycle 7 day 1. This sequence was found in an adult with an advanced solid tumor such as melanoma, head and neck, liver or kidney cancer. The sequenced sample was CD4+ or CD8+ T cells sorted from blood, obtained in a trial of the OX40 agonist ivuxolimab. This chain joins TRBV7-6 and TRBJ2-3; 10 bases line up with TRBD2. CDR3 sequence: CASSLERAGGLNTQYF. Written as DNA, the CDR3 is TGTGCCAGCAGCTTAGAGCGAGCGGGAGGGCTGAATACGCAGTATTTT. The whole variable domain, remainder taken from reference TRBV7-6 and TRBJ2-3, is GAGVSQSPRYKVTKRGQDVALRCDPISGHVSLYWYRQALGQGPEFLTYFNYEAQQDKSGLPNDRFSAERPEGSISTLTIQRTEQRDSAMYRCASSLERAGGLNTQYFGPGTRLTVL.